This is a list of T cell receptor beta chains from one sample in a study of blood T cell repertoires in COVID-19. Only in-frame clones appear in the TCRdb table, and some are missing; sequencing was by immunoSEQ multiplex PCR. The table shows 300,000 to 450,000 clones, with approximately 81% occurring only once. Sequenced input: peripheral blood. The receptors originated from a woman aged 18-35 years with acute or convalescent COVID-19. Each CDR3 is given with its conserved first and last residue. D genes are given only for firm matches. Rows may omit the clone size; those that give it use once, few, many or a size class.

d_gene: .
len: 16
j_gene: TRBJ1-1
abundance: .
v_gene: TRBV6-5
CDR3aa: CASSYSDGPRGTEAFF
CDR3nt: TGTGCCAGCAGTTACTCCGACGGGCCAAGGGGCACTGAAGCTTTCTTT

d_gene: .
len: 16
j_gene: TRBJ1-4
abundance: .
v_gene: TRBV5-1
CDR3aa: CASSLAATPWSEKLFF
CDR3nt: TGCGCCAGCAGCTTGGCCGCGACCCCTTGGAGTGAAAAACTGTTTTTT

d_gene: .
len: 14
j_gene: TRBJ1-3
abundance: .
v_gene: TRBV10-2
CDR3aa: CASRRGASGNTIYF
CDR3nt: TGCGCCAGCCGTCGGGGGGCATCTGGAAACACCATATATTTT

d_gene: .
len: 12
j_gene: TRBJ1-1
abundance: .
v_gene: TRBV5-5
CDR3aa: CASSWEQGWAFF
CDR3nt: TGTGCCAGCAGCTGGGAACAGGGATGGGCTTTCTTT

d_gene: .
len: 16
j_gene: TRBJ2-7
abundance: .
v_gene: TRBV7-2
CDR3aa: CASSRNWRPEAYEQYF
CDR3nt: TGTGCCAGCAGCCGGAACTGGAGACCCGAAGCCTACGAGCAGTACTTC

d_gene: TRBD1
len: 16
j_gene: TRBJ1-1
abundance: .
v_gene: TRBV5-1
CDR3aa: CASSPLGGQRNTEAFF
CDR3nt: TGCGCCAGCAGCCCCCTAGGGGGCCAGAGGAACACTGAAGCTTTCTTT

d_gene: .
len: 17
j_gene: TRBJ2-1
abundance: .
v_gene: TRBV7-9
CDR3aa: CASSLWYLGGAYNEQFF
CDR3nt: TGTGCCAGCAGCTTATGGTATCTGGGCGGGGCCTACAATGAGCAGTTCTTC

d_gene: TRBD2
len: 16
j_gene: TRBJ2-5
abundance: .
v_gene: TRBV2
CDR3aa: CASSWGTSGGVETQYF
CDR3nt: TGTGCCAGCAGCTGGGGGACTAGCGGGGGCGTAGAGACCCAGTACTTC

d_gene: .
len: 14
j_gene: TRBJ1-1
abundance: once
v_gene: TRBV4-1
CDR3aa: CASSQGRENTEAFF
CDR3nt: TGCGCCAGCAGCCAGGGCAGGGAAAACACTGAAGCTTTCTTT

d_gene: TRBD1
len: 15
j_gene: TRBJ1-5
abundance: .
v_gene: TRBV19
CDR3aa: CASTLLGQSNQPQHF
CDR3nt: TGTGCCAGTACCCTACTGGGACAGAGCAATCAGCCCCAGCATTTT

d_gene: .
len: 13
j_gene: TRBJ2-7
abundance: .
v_gene: TRBV19
CDR3aa: CASRGAASYEQYF
CDR3nt: TGTGCCAGTAGGGGGGCAGCCTCCTACGAGCAGTACTTC

d_gene: .
len: 12
j_gene: TRBJ1-1
abundance: .
v_gene: TRBV5-6
CDR3aa: CASSPTRGEAFF
CDR3nt: TGTGCCAGCAGCCCGACCAGGGGTGAAGCTTTCTTT

d_gene: .
len: 13
j_gene: TRBJ1-5
abundance: .
v_gene: TRBV5-1
CDR3aa: CASSQGSDQPQHF
CDR3nt: TGCGCCAGCAGCCAGGGGTCCGATCAGCCCCAGCATTTT

d_gene: .
len: 16
j_gene: TRBJ1-1
abundance: .
v_gene: TRBV3-1/TRBV3-2
CDR3aa: CASSHSRATLRIKAFF
CDR3nt: TGTGCCAGCAGCCATTCCCGTGCCACCCTGAGGATCAAAGCTTTCTTT

d_gene: TRBD1
len: 17
j_gene: TRBJ1-5
abundance: few
v_gene: TRBV5-4
CDR3aa: CASSLDGTGRSNQPQHF
CDR3nt: TGTGCCAGCAGCTTGGACGGGACAGGGCGTAGCAATCAGCCCCAGCATTTT

d_gene: .
len: 14
j_gene: TRBJ2-7
abundance: .
v_gene: TRBV7-2
CDR3aa: CASRPDISSGEQYF
CDR3nt: TGTGCCAGCAGACCTGACATAAGTAGTGGCGAGCAGTACTTC

d_gene: TRBD2
len: 15
j_gene: TRBJ2-1
abundance: .
v_gene: TRBV5-1
CDR3aa: CASSSAPGLENEQFF
CDR3nt: TGCGCCAGCAGCAGCGCCCCGGGACTAGAAAATGAGCAGTTCTTC

d_gene: .
len: 13
j_gene: TRBJ1-6
abundance: few
v_gene: TRBV4-1
CDR3aa: CASSQEAVSPLHF
CDR3nt: TGCGCCAGCAGCCAAGAAGCGGTTTCACCCCTCCACTTT

d_gene: .
len: 12
j_gene: TRBJ1-1
abundance: .
v_gene: TRBV5-5
CDR3aa: CASSLVSTEAFF
CDR3nt: TGTGCCAGCAGCTTAGTTAGCACTGAAGCTTTCTTT

d_gene: TRBD1
len: 13
j_gene: TRBJ2-2
abundance: .
v_gene: TRBV7-3
CDR3aa: CASSWDRAGELFF
CDR3nt: TGTGCCAGCAGCTGGGACAGGGCCGGGGAGCTGTTTTTT

d_gene: .
len: 14
j_gene: TRBJ2-1
abundance: few
v_gene: TRBV18
CDR3aa: CASSPAASGNEQFF
CDR3nt: TGTGCCAGCTCACCAGCCGCGTCGGGCAATGAGCAGTTCTTC

d_gene: .
len: 13
j_gene: TRBJ1-1
abundance: .
v_gene: TRBV27
CDR3aa: CASSFGGPTEAFF
CDR3nt: TGTGCCAGCAGTTTTGGGGGCCCCACTGAAGCTTTCTTT

d_gene: .
len: 15
j_gene: TRBJ1-1
abundance: .
v_gene: TRBV30
CDR3aa: CAWSPFQGAGTEAFF
CDR3nt: TGTGCCTGGAGTCCCTTCCAGGGTGCGGGGACTGAAGCTTTCTTT

d_gene: TRBD1
len: 15
j_gene: TRBJ1-5
abundance: .
v_gene: TRBV6-1
CDR3aa: CASSDGTASSRPQHF
CDR3nt: TGTGCCAGCAGTGACGGGACAGCCTCTTCGAGACCCCAGCATTTT

d_gene: TRBD1
len: 15
j_gene: TRBJ1-1
abundance: .
v_gene: TRBV18
CDR3aa: CASTFTGTVNTEAFF
CDR3nt: TGTGCCAGCACTTTCACCGGGACAGTTAACACTGAAGCTTTCTTT

d_gene: .
len: 14
j_gene: TRBJ1-2
abundance: .
v_gene: TRBV12-5
CDR3aa: CASARQPQTYGYTF
CDR3nt: TGTGCTAGTGCTCGACAGCCTCAAACCTATGGCTACACCTTC

d_gene: TRBD1
len: 16
j_gene: TRBJ1-1
abundance: .
v_gene: TRBV19
CDR3aa: CASSVRPGQLNTEAFF
CDR3nt: TGTGCCAGTAGTGTAAGACCGGGACAGCTAAACACTGAAGCTTTCTTT

d_gene: .
len: 12
j_gene: TRBJ2-7
abundance: few
v_gene: TRBV28
CDR3aa: CASSASSYEQYF
CDR3nt: TGTGCCAGCAGTGCGAGCTCCTACGAGCAGTACTTC

d_gene: TRBD1
len: 14
j_gene: TRBJ1-5
abundance: .
v_gene: TRBV28
CDR3aa: CASSPTGAERTQHF
CDR3nt: TGTGCCAGCAGTCCGACAGGGGCAGAGCGGACCCAGCATTTT

d_gene: .
len: 12
j_gene: TRBJ1-5
abundance: .
v_gene: TRBV6-6
CDR3aa: CASSPLNQPQHF
CDR3nt: TGTGCCAGCAGTCCTTTGAATCAGCCCCAGCATTTT

d_gene: .
len: 13
j_gene: TRBJ2-1
abundance: .
v_gene: TRBV24-1
CDR3aa: CATSDSSPDEQFF
CDR3nt: TGTGCCACCAGTGATTCAAGCCCGGATGAGCAGTTCTTC

d_gene: .
len: 16
j_gene: TRBJ2-1
abundance: .
v_gene: TRBV6-2/TRBV6-3
CDR3aa: CASSYSVESSRNEQFF
CDR3nt: TGTGCCAGCAGTTACTCAGTAGAGTCAAGTCGCAATGAGCAGTTCTTC

d_gene: .
len: 15
j_gene: TRBJ1-5
abundance: .
v_gene: TRBV10-3
CDR3aa: CAISAQGLNNQPQHF
CDR3nt: TGTGCCATCAGTGCTCAGGGGTTAAACAATCAGCCCCAGCATTTT

d_gene: TRBD2
len: 18
j_gene: TRBJ2-7
abundance: .
v_gene: TRBV5-6
CDR3aa: CASSLPGLAGDRSYEQYF
CDR3nt: TGTGCCAGCAGCTTACCTGGACTAGCGGGAGATCGAAGTTACGAGCAGTACTTC

d_gene: TRBD2
len: 15
j_gene: TRBJ2-3
abundance: .
v_gene: TRBV27
CDR3aa: CASSPGTSGTDTQYF
CDR3nt: TGTGCCAGCAGTCCCGGGACTAGCGGCACAGATACGCAGTATTTT

d_gene: TRBD1
len: 13
j_gene: TRBJ1-2
abundance: .
v_gene: TRBV3-1/TRBV3-2
CDR3aa: CASSQGLPQGNTF
CDR3nt: TGTGCCAGCAGCCAAGGGTTGCCACAGGGGAACACCTTC

d_gene: TRBD1
len: 16
j_gene: TRBJ1-2
abundance: few
v_gene: TRBV18
CDR3aa: CASSLGQGQQIYGYTF
CDR3nt: TGTGCCAGCTCACTGGGACAGGGGCAGCAGATCTATGGCTACACCTTC

d_gene: TRBD2
len: 19
j_gene: TRBJ2-7
abundance: .
v_gene: TRBV7-3
CDR3aa: CASSSPPGLETDLIYEQYF
CDR3nt: TGTGCCAGCAGCTCTCCTCCGGGACTAGAAACGGATCTAATCTACGAGCAGTACTTC

d_gene: .
len: 14
j_gene: TRBJ2-1
abundance: .
v_gene: TRBV7-2
CDR3aa: CASSRIADYNEQFF
CDR3nt: TGTGCCAGCAGCCGTATAGCGGACTACAATGAGCAGTTCTTC

d_gene: TRBD1
len: 14
j_gene: TRBJ1-5
abundance: .
v_gene: TRBV19
CDR3aa: CASLDRGSGQPQHF
CDR3nt: TGTGCCAGTTTGGACAGGGGTTCGGGACAGCCCCAGCATTTT

d_gene: .
len: 13
j_gene: TRBJ1-3
abundance: .
v_gene: TRBV19
CDR3aa: CASAVGGGNTIYF
CDR3nt: TGTGCCAGTGCCGTAGGGGGTGGAAACACCATATATTTT

d_gene: TRBD1
len: 13
j_gene: TRBJ2-7
abundance: .
v_gene: TRBV25-1
CDR3aa: CASSPGQGGEQYF
CDR3nt: TGTGCCAGCAGTCCGGGACAGGGGGGAGAGCAGTACTTC

d_gene: TRBD1
len: 16
j_gene: TRBJ1-3
abundance: .
v_gene: TRBV7-9
CDR3aa: CASSGGTAVSGNTIYF
CDR3nt: TGTGCCAGCAGCGGCGGGACAGCAGTCTCTGGAAACACCATATATTTT

d_gene: .
len: 15
j_gene: TRBJ1-1
abundance: .
v_gene: TRBV5-1
CDR3aa: CASSLGQAWATEAFF
CDR3nt: TGCGCCAGCAGCTTGGGACAGGCTTGGGCCACTGAAGCTTTCTTT

d_gene: .
len: 14
j_gene: TRBJ2-3
abundance: .
v_gene: TRBV7-2
CDR3aa: CASSVATSTDTQYF
CDR3nt: TGTGCCAGCAGTGTAGCGACTAGCACAGATACGCAGTATTTT

d_gene: TRBD1
len: 14
j_gene: TRBJ1-1
abundance: once
v_gene: TRBV4-1
CDR3aa: CASSPQGENTEAFF
CDR3nt: TGCGCCAGCAGCCCTCAGGGGGAGAACACTGAAGCTTTCTTT

d_gene: .
len: 15
j_gene: TRBJ1-1
abundance: .
v_gene: TRBV3-1/TRBV3-2
CDR3aa: CASSHLWGGDTEAFF
CDR3nt: TGTGCCAGCAGCCACCTCTGGGGAGGTGACACTGAAGCTTTCTTT

d_gene: TRBD2
len: 22
j_gene: TRBJ2-1
abundance: once
v_gene: TRBV15
CDR3aa: CATSRMGRTSGSRFGSYNEQFF
CDR3nt: TGTGCCACCAGCAGAATGGGTCGGACTAGCGGGAGTCGGTTTGGGTCCTACAATGAGCAGTTCTTC

d_gene: .
len: 17
j_gene: TRBJ2-1
abundance: .
v_gene: TRBV4-1
CDR3aa: CASSQDLDQRAYNEQFF
CDR3nt: TGCGCCAGCAGCCAAGATCTTGACCAGCGGGCTTACAATGAGCAGTTCTTC

d_gene: TRBD2
len: 16
j_gene: TRBJ2-5
abundance: .
v_gene: TRBV6-1
CDR3aa: CASSEGTGLGLETQYF
CDR3nt: TGTGCCAGCAGTGAAGGGACGGGACTAGGACTAGAGACCCAGTACTTC

d_gene: .
len: 16
j_gene: TRBJ2-4
abundance: .
v_gene: TRBV19
CDR3aa: CASSIRLGLAKNIQYF
CDR3nt: TGTGCCAGTAGTATACGTCTAGGACTAGCCAAAAACATTCAGTACTTC

d_gene: TRBD1
len: 16
j_gene: TRBJ1-1
abundance: .
v_gene: TRBV19
CDR3aa: CASNSPGQGTNTEAFF
CDR3nt: TGTGCCAGTAACTCTCCGGGACAGGGTACTAACACTGAAGCTTTCTTT

d_gene: TRBD2
len: 15
j_gene: TRBJ2-2
abundance: .
v_gene: TRBV6-5
CDR3aa: CASSSVGGGTGELFF
CDR3nt: TGTGCCAGCAGTTCGGTCGGGGGGGGCACCGGGGAGCTGTTTTTT

d_gene: TRBD1
len: 15
j_gene: TRBJ2-3
abundance: .
v_gene: TRBV19
CDR3aa: CASSIRQGQTDTQYF
CDR3nt: TGTGCCAGTAGTATACGACAGGGTCAAACAGATACGCAGTATTTT

d_gene: .
len: 14
j_gene: TRBJ1-2
abundance: .
v_gene: TRBV28
CDR3aa: CASSLSMGGNGYTF
CDR3nt: TGTGCCAGCAGTTTAAGCATGGGGGGAAATGGCTACACCTTC

d_gene: TRBD1
len: 14
j_gene: TRBJ2-7
abundance: .
v_gene: TRBV9
CDR3aa: CASSGQGNINEQYF
CDR3nt: TGTGCCAGCAGCGGACAGGGTAACATAAACGAGCAGTACTTC

d_gene: .
len: 14
j_gene: TRBJ1-4
abundance: .
v_gene: TRBV6-5
CDR3aa: CASSYGGRGEKLFF
CDR3nt: TGTGCCAGCAGTTACGGGGGGAGGGGTGAAAAACTGTTTTTT